The 23 T cell receptor beta chains below were found in one sample sequenced in a study of blood T cell repertoires in COVID-19 (TCRdb year 2020). Library generation was performed with the immunoSEQ multiplex PCR assay. TCRdb took over this immuneACCESS table, retaining in-frame rearrangements with V and J assigned. Such tables are incomplete; in checked studies, under half of the missing clones stem from an unresolved V gene, and the remainder is unexplained. Recorded for this sample are 180,000 or so clones; over 80% of them occurred a single time. About 1.6% of the sample belongs to the ten largest clones. The material sequenced was peripheral blood. All receptors come from a woman between 45 and 60 years old with acute or convalescent COVID-19.

This clone appeared once. The chain recombines TRBV9 with TRBJ2-1; D is perhaps TRBD2 (6 bases). Per germline, CDR1 SGDLS and CDR2 YYNGEE. The CDR3 sequence is 15 residues long. Trimming shortened V by 0 bases and J by 5 bases, and 12 bases separated the two germline ends. The CDR3 nucleotides read TGTGCCAGCAGCGTAGATGCTAGCGCCGACAATGAGCAGTTCTTC. Residues: CASSVDASADNEQFF. Drawing the rest from reference TRBV9 and TRBJ2-1, the complete variable domain is DSGVTQTPKHLITATGQRVTLRCSPRSGDLSVYWYQQSLDQGLQFLIQYYNGEERAKGNILERFSAQQFPDLHSELNLSSLELGDSALYFCASSVDASADNEQFFGPGTRLTVL.

The chain combines TRBV25-1 with TRBJ1-2; a possible D gene is TRBD1 (5 bases). The V gene's germline CDR1 is MGHDK and CDR2 SYGVNS. The CDR3 extends over 15 amino acids. The germline V and J ends were trimmed by 1 base and 10 bases, with 19 bases remaining between them. The CDR3 is CASSEWRDGTLVYTF. The CDR3 bases are TGTGCCAGCAGTGAATGGAGGGACGGGACCCTTGTCTACACCTTC.

This chain connects TRBV5-6 to TRBJ2-1; 11 bases map to TRBD2. The V segment lost 4 bases and the J segment 2 bases; nucleotides outside the gene matches: 5. Germline V gives CDR1 SGHDT, CDR2 YYEEEE. There are 16 residues in the CDR3. The CDR3, as DNA: TGTGCCAGCAGCGGAGATAGCGGGGGGGCCTACAATGAGCAGTTCTTC. Its protein product is CASSGDSGGAYNEQFF.

The chain couples TRBV24-1 to TRBJ2-2; 7 positions agree with TRBD2. Germline loops: CDR1 KGHDR, CDR2 SFDVKD. The CDR3 is 14 residues long. V was clipped by 6 bases and J by 4 bases; unmatched bases: 4. The CDR3 region is CATSPSGITGELFF. In DNA form, the CDR3 reads TGTGCCACCAGTCCTAGCGGAATCACCGGGGAGCTGTTTTTT.

Comments on this clone: The junction departs from germline at one end; a sequencing error may be responsible. The chain employs TRBV12-3 or TRBV12-4 and TRBJ1-4; TRBD1 aligns across 7 bases. CDR3 length equals 12 residues. The DNA of the CDR3 is TGTGCCAGCAGCAGCGACAGGGAAAAGCTGTTTTTT. Translated, it gives CASSSDREKLFF.

The chain uses TRBV19 and TRBJ2-7; 7 nucleotides line up with TRBD2. This CDR3 spans 17 amino acids. With V trimmed by 7 bases and J by 5 bases, 20 bases remained unmatched. Per germline, CDR1 LNHDA and CDR2 SQIVND (reference sequence). The CDR3 protein is CASTEFPRGMGKDEQYF. The DNA for the CDR3 is TGTGCCAGTACAGAGTTTCCGCGGGGGATGGGGAAGGACGAGCAGTACTTC.

Written as DNA, the CDR3 is TGTGCCAGCAGCCAATTTCGCCCACCCGAGGAAAAACTGTTTTTT. Protein product: CASSQFRPPEEKLFF. The chain has TRBV14 and TRBJ1-4; D uncertain. With 2 bases removed from V and 8 bases from J, the gap between germline ends came to 15 bases. The CDR3 runs to 15 residues. Looked up from germline, CDR1 is SGHDN and CDR2 is FVKESK.

V gene TRBV5-5 combines with J gene TRBJ1-2; 8 bases fit TRBD1. Trimming at V came to 3 bases and at J to 6 bases, leaving 7 bases not matched to a gene. This CDR3 is built from 14 residues. Germline V CDR1 and CDR2: SGHKS, YYEKEE (reference sequence). CDR3 residues: CASSSWTGLNGYTF. The CDR3 nucleotides read TGTGCCAGCAGCTCATGGACAGGGTTGAATGGCTACACCTTC.

This clone was found once. The chain employs TRBV7-9 and TRBJ2-7, with TRBD1 matching over 10 bases. V shed 5 bases, J shed 3 bases, and the junction held 1 base outside the gene matches. Germline V gene sequence: CDR1 SEHNR, CDR2 FQNEAQ (reference sequence). The CDR3 sequence is 13 residues long. The CDR3 region is CASSRTGGYEQYF. The CDR3 DNA follows: TGTGCCAGCAGCAGGACAGGGGGCTACGAGCAGTACTTC.

The CDR3 region has the DNA TGTGCCAGCAGCGTAGAGTGGACTAGCGTAGATACGCAGTATTTT. This translates into CASSVEWTSVDTQYF. This chain joins TRBV9 and TRBJ2-3; 9 bases fit TRBD2. Germline V CDR1 and CDR2: SGDLS, YYNGEE. This CDR3 region has 15 residues. J was trimmed by 5 bases and V by 0 bases; bases with no gene match: 4.

This clone is a singleton in its sample. The rearrangement uses TRBV7-2 and TRBJ2-5; 8 positions agree with TRBD2. Germline CDR1 reads SGHTA; CDR2 reads FQGNSA. J was trimmed by 1 base and V by 2 bases; bases with no gene match: 3. This CDR3 comprises 15 residues. The CDR3 sequence is CASSLSLAVQETQYF. CDR3 DNA: TGTGCCAGCAGCTTATCACTAGCGGTCCAAGAGACCCAGTACTTC. Full variable domain (outside the CDR3, taken from reference TRBV7-2 and TRBJ2-5): GAGVSQSPSNKVTEKGKDVELRCDPISGHTALYWYRQSLGQGLEFLIYFQGNSAPDKSGLPSDRFSAERTGGSVSTLTIQRTQQEDSAVYLCASSLSLAVQETQYFGPGTRLLVL.

The chain combines TRBV5-1 with TRBJ2-6; D not certain. Deletions cut 0 bases from V and 0 bases from J, with 4 bases between. The CDR3 sequence is 15 residues long. CDR1 and CDR2 from the germline V gene are SGHRS and YFSETQ. CDR3: CASSLVVSGANVLTF. The CDR3 DNA sequence: TGCGCCAGCAGCTTGGTAGTCTCTGGGGCCAACGTCCTGACTTTC.

This clone was counted between two and nine times. V is TRBV6-1 and J is TRBJ2-1; 7 nucleotides agree with TRBD2. V shed 2 bases, J shed 0 bases, and the junction held 13 bases outside the gene matches. The CDR3 has 19 residues. The germline V gene encodes CDR1 MNHNS and CDR2 SASEGT. CDR3 coding DNA: TGTGCCAGCAGTGAATTATTCGGGGAGGGGTCTAGCTCCTACAATGAGCAGTTCTTC. Residues: CASSELFGEGSSSYNEQFF.

The chain uses TRBV2 and TRBJ2-3; maybe TRBD1 (6 bases). Trimming took off 3 bases at V and 0 bases at J, with 10 bases between the two ends. The CDR3 length is 15 residues. Germline V gene sequence: CDR1 SNHLY, CDR2 FYNNEI. The CDR3 DNA reads TGTGCCAGCAGTGAGTTACAGGGAAGCACAGATACGCAGTATTTT. The encoded protein is CASSELQGSTDTQYF. Combining the CDR3 with reference TRBV2 and TRBJ2-3 gives the whole variable domain EPEVTQTPSHQVTQMGQEVILRCVPISNHLYFYWYRQILGQKVEFLVSFYNNEISEKSEIFDDQFSVERPDGSNFTLKIRSTKLEDSAMYFCASSELQGSTDTQYFGPGTRLTVL.

This sequence joins TRBV11-2 and TRBJ2-7; 8 bases fit TRBD2. The V segment lost 5 bases and the J segment 3 bases; nucleotides outside the gene matches: 9. The CDR3 is made up of 15 amino acids. CDR1 SGHAT and CDR2 FQNNGV come from the germline V gene. In DNA form, the CDR3 reads TGTGCCAGCAGCCCCTCCGGGGGGGCTTTCTACGAGCAGTACTTC. Its protein product is CASSPSGGAFYEQYF.

The chain joins TRBV15 to TRBJ1-5; maybe TRBD1 (6 bases). CDR1 LNHNV and CDR2 YYDKDF come from the germline V gene (reference sequence). This CDR3 comprises 14 residues. Trimming shortened V by 5 bases and J by 4 bases, and 12 bases separated the two germline ends. The CDR3 reads CATSSGRGNQPQHF. CDR3 nucleotides: TGTGCCACCAGCTCTGGCAGGGGTAATCAGCCCCAGCATTTT.

V and J are TRBV2 and TRBJ1-1; D gene uncertain. CDR3 length: 14 amino acids. CDR1 and CDR2 from the germline V gene are SNHLY and FYNNEI. The germline V and J ends were trimmed by 4 bases and 5 bases, with 14 bases remaining between them. Here the CDR3 DNA reads TGTGCCAGCAGTGGGGCCGGCCGTGGGACTGAAGCTTTCTTT. This sequence encodes CASSGAGRGTEAFF.

This chain links TRBV11-2 with TRBJ2-3; TRBD2 matches 10 bases. V trimming: 2 bases; J trimming: 2 bases; junction bases outside the gene matches: 13. The germline CDR1 and CDR2 sequences are SGHAT and FQNNGV. The CDR3 loop spans 19 amino acids. The CDR3 sequence: CASSLRVRLAGELTDTQYF. As DNA, the CDR3 is TGTGCCAGCAGCTTACGGGTGCGTCTAGCGGGGGAGCTCACAGATACGCAGTATTTT.

As DNA, the CDR3 is TGTGCCAGCAGCGTAGATGGGGGAGGATTCCCCTACGAGCAGTACTTC. This gives the protein CASSVDGGGFPYEQYF. The chain links TRBV9 to TRBJ2-7; D perhaps matches TRBD2 (6 bases). Trimming cost V 0 bases and J 2 bases, with 15 bases left between them. The CDR3 sequence is 16 residues long. Per germline, CDR1 SGDLS and CDR2 YYNGEE.

The J gene is TRBJ2-7, the V gene TRBV7-2; 8 nucleotides agree with TRBD1. J lost 0 bases, V lost 5 bases, and 6 bases had no gene match. Germline lookup yields CDR1 SGHTA and CDR2 FQGNSA. The CDR3 sequence is 15 residues long. DNA of the CDR3: TGTGCCAGCAGCCACAGGGGGAGTAGCTCCTACGAGCAGTACTTC. Protein: CASSHRGSSSYEQYF.

The chain combines TRBV12-3 or TRBV12-4 with TRBJ2-5; no clear D. The CDR3 has 13 amino acids. V shed 6 bases and J shed 5 bases, with 13 bases lying between them. The CDR3 DNA is TGTGCCAGCAGAGGCCTAGTCTCGGAGACCCAGTACTTC. Translated, it gives CASRGLVSETQYF.

This clone occurred once. This sample also contains other DNA sequences that code for the same CDR3. V is TRBV29-1 and J is TRBJ2-2, with D unclear. The V end lost 4 bases, the J end lost 4 bases, and 16 bases lay between the germline ends. The CDR3 covers 15 residues. Germline V lookup: CDR1 SQVTM, CDR2 ANQGSEA. The CDR3 DNA reads TGCAGCGTTGGGCCCCCATCGGGTACCACCGGGGAGCTGTTTTTT. Translating gives CSVGPPSGTTGELFF.

The chain employs TRBV30 and TRBJ1-6, with TRBD1 matching 7 bases. The CDR3 covers 15 residues. Germline loops: CDR1 GTSNPN, CDR2 SVGIG (reference sequence). The ends lost 0 bases at V and 10 bases at J; junction bases unmatched: 9. CDR3 amino acids: CAWSVSRGTGSPLHF. The CDR3 nucleotides are TGTGCCTGGAGTGTGTCCAGGGGGACGGGATCACCCCTCCACTTT.